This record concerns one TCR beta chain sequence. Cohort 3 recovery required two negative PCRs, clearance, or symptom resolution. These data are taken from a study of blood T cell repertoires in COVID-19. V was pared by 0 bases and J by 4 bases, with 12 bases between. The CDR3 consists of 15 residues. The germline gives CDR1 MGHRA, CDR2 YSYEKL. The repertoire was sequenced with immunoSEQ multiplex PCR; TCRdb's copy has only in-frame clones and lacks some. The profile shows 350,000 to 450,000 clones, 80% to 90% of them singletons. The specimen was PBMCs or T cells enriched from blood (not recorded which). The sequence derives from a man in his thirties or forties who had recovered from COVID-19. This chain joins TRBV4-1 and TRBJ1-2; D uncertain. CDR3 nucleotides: TGCGCCAGCAGCCAAGAGCTCTCCGCGTCCTATGGCTACACCTTC. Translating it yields CASSQELSASYGYTF.